This T cell receptor (beta chain) was recovered during a study of response to subunit inactivated influenza vaccine. Findings of the study overall: Every seasonal influenza vaccination brings in few new T cells, the authors suggested.

In its sample, this clonotype was seen a few times. Its target is not known. A single record per CDR3 protein comes from TCRdb applying MiXCR to the RT-PCR reads. The data show just under 550,000 distinct CDR3 sequences, under 25% seen once. In addition, the sample was reused for a study of T cells expressing NK-cell markers. That source notes: UMI-tagged 5'RACE template switching yielded the TCR beta cDNA. It was sorted CD3+CD56-NKG2C+, CD3+CD56+NKG2C- and CD3+CD56+NKG2C+ T cells that provided the TCR beta repertoires.

The clonotype originates from a man aged 45 to 65 who received an inactivated influenza vaccine. Sequences were derived from CD4+ T cells sorted from PBMCs, sampled roughly 12 days after vaccination.

The CDR3 is CASSSAGNFRNQPQHF. Here the CDR3 DNA reads TGTGCCAGCAGTTCTGCAGGGAATTTTAGGAATCAGCCCCAGCATTTT. This rearrangement joins TRBV6-2 or TRBV6-3 to TRBJ1-5; weak D call: TRBD1 (5 bases). The germline V gene has CDR1 MNHEY and CDR2 SVGEGT. This CDR3 has 16 residues. Trimming removed 4 bases at V and 4 bases at J, with 17 bases between.